Below, 24 T cell receptor beta chains from the same sample are listed, as sequenced in a study of T cell repertoires in cytomegalovirus infection. Their cognate antigens are unknown. TCRdb processed the reads anew with MiXCR; each CDR3 protein has one entry. The sample shows about 890,000 distinct CDR3 sequences, roughly 31% of them seen only once. The sample consisted of cultured CD8+ T cells from PBMCs, taken from culture after CMV antigen stimulation. Source of these receptors: a human donor in good health (CMV status not recorded). Some clones in this sample may be carry-over from other donors' samples.

This clonotype was seen only a few times. The chain has TRBV25-1 and TRBJ2-7; the match to TRBD1 covers 8 bases. This CDR3 region has 15 residues. The V gene's germline CDR1 is MGHDK and CDR2 SYGVNS. The J segment lost 5 bases and the V segment lost 5 bases, leaving 11 bases of the junction unmatched. The CDR3, as DNA: TGTGCCAGCAGTACCCAGGGGGCATCCCCCAACGAGCAGTACTTC. Translating it yields CASSTQGASPNEQYF.

This clonotype was seen a single time. The chain links TRBV12-3 or TRBV12-4 to TRBJ2-1; 8 nucleotides line up with TRBD2. The CDR3 extends over 15 amino acids. Trimming took 7 bases from V and 3 from J; bases not matched to a gene: 8. The CDR3 nucleotides read TGTGCCAGCATCCTGGAGGGACTAGACTACAATGAGCAGTTCTTC. Amino acids: CASILEGLDYNEQFF.

J is TRBJ1-1 and V is TRBV11-2; D is undetermined. V shed 5 bases and J shed 0 bases, with 16 bases lying between them. CDR1 and CDR2 from the germline V gene are SGHAT and FQNNGV. This CDR3 spans 16 amino acids. The CDR3 loop reads CASSLWGATLNTEAFF. The CDR3 region has the DNA TGTGCCAGCAGCCTCTGGGGAGCCACCTTGAACACTGAAGCTTTCTTT.

This chain joins TRBV12-5 and TRBJ1-3; D gene ambiguous. Trimming cost V 0 bases and J 2 bases, with 32 bases left between them. The CDR3 is made up of 23 amino acids. Germline CDR1 and CDR2: LGHNT and FRNRAP. As DNA, the CDR3 is TGTGCTAGTGGTTTGGTATTATCTGACGGGTCAAATTCGGTGGGCTTCGCTGGAAACACCATATATTTT. Residues: CASGLVLSDGSNSVGFAGNTIYF.

This clonotype was observed many times. The rearrangement links TRBV7-9 to TRBJ2-7; 7 bases are a match to TRBD2. CDR1 and CDR2 (germline): SEHNR, FQNEAQ (reference sequence). The CDR3 spans 15 residues. Trimming cost V 3 bases and J 0 bases; bases outside gene matches: 5. The CDR3 DNA follows: TGTGCCAGCAGCTTGAGCGGGGAAAGCTCCTACGAGCAGTACGTC. This sequence encodes CASSLSGESSYEQYV.

V and J are TRBV12-3 or TRBV12-4 and TRBJ1-6; 9 nucleotides align to TRBD1. The CDR3 is 16 residues long. With 3 bases clipped from V and 8 bases from J, the junction kept 8 bases outside the gene matches. The chain's CDR3 is CASSFWGGQGYSPLHF. DNA of the CDR3: TGTGCCAGCAGTTTTTGGGGTGGACAGGGGTATTCACCCCTCCACTTT.

Concerning this clonotype itself: This sequence may be a read error, since a much larger clone differs from it by one base. The gene calls are TRBV9 and TRBJ2-1, with TRBD2 matching 8 bases. Germline values: CDR1 SGDLS, CDR2 YYNGEE. Trimming took 0 bases from V and 3 from J; bases not matched to a gene: 2. CDR3 length equals 15 residues. The CDR3 spells CASSVDGGVYNEQFF. The CDR3 DNA sequence: TGTGCCAGCAGCGTAGACGGGGGGGTCTACAATGAGCAGTTCTTC.

At least ten counts were recorded for this clonotype. V gene TRBV7-3 combines with J gene TRBJ2-2; either TRBD1 or TRBD2 may supply D (5 bases each). This CDR3 has 17 residues. Trimming pared 4 bases from V and 0 bases from J, leaving 15 bases between. Germline assignment: CDR1 SGHTA and CDR2 FQGTGA. The CDR3 DNA reads TGTGCCAGCAGCTCCACTATGGGGACCGCGAACACCGGGGAGCTGTTTTTT. Protein sequence: CASSSTMGTANTGELFF.

This rearrangement joins TRBV7-8 to TRBJ2-1; 12 positions agree with TRBD2. The CDR3 covers 16 residues. CDR1 is SGHVS, CDR2 FQNEAQ, per germline. J gave up 7 bases and V 5 bases, and 9 bases lay outside the gene matches. The CDR3 protein is CASSPGQTSGGNEQFF. The CDR3 coding sequence is TGTGCCAGCAGCCCCGGGCAGACTAGCGGGGGTAATGAGCAGTTCTTC. Supplemented by reference TRBV7-8 and TRBJ2-1, the full variable domain reads GAGVSQSPRYKVAKRGQDVALRCDPISGHVSLFWYQQALGQGPEFLTYFQNEAQLDKSGLPSDRFFAERPEGSVSTLKIQRTQQEDSAVYLCASSPGQTSGGNEQFFGPGTRLTVL.

The CDR3 is CASNGQGDVYEQYV. CDR3 bases: TGTGCCAGCAATGGACAGGGGGATGTTTACGAGCAGTACGTC. The rearrangement joins TRBV7-6 to TRBJ2-7, with TRBD1 identical over 10 bases. J was trimmed by 4 bases and V by 7 bases; bases with no gene match: 7. The CDR3 loop spans 14 amino acids. The germline V gene encodes CDR1 SGHVS and CDR2 FNYEAQ.

The rearrangement joins TRBV10-3 to TRBJ1-1; D remains ambiguous. Trimming stripped 7 bases from V and 1 base from J, with 10 bases between. Per germline, CDR1 ENHRY and CDR2 SYGVKD. This CDR3 is built from 13 residues. CDR3 region: CAIMAQKNTEAFF. The CDR3 DNA reads as TGTGCCATCATGGCCCAGAAGAACACTGAAGCTTTCTTT.

This clonotype showed up just a few times. The chain joins TRBV5-1 to TRBJ1-2; D is ambiguous. Per germline, CDR1 SGHRS and CDR2 YFSETQ. V lost 7 bases, J lost 4 bases, and 20 bases lay in between. The CDR3 totals 15 residues. The CDR3 DNA reads as TGCGCCAGCTGTTCGGTTGTACAGAGGACCTATGGCTACACCTTC. Translation gives CASCSVVQRTYGYTF.

This clonotype was found many times. CDR3: CASSETNNYGYTF. The CDR3 DNA is TGTGCCAGTAGTGAGACGAACAACTATGGCTACACCTTC. This rearrangement joins TRBV19 to TRBJ1-2; no clear D. Trimming stripped 5 bases from V and 2 bases from J, with 9 bases between. The germline CDR1 and CDR2 sequences are LNHDA and SQIVND (reference sequence). The length of the CDR3 is 13 residues.

In its sample, this clonotype was seen many times. The chain has TRBV7-8 and TRBJ1-6; perhaps TRBD1 as D (5 bases). The CDR3 consists of 18 residues. The V gene lost 1 base and the J gene lost 0 bases, with 13 bases spanning the gap. The germline CDR1 and CDR2 sequences are SGHVS and FQNEAQ. CDR3 sequence reads: CASSLGDGGSSYNSPLHF. The CDR3 DNA reads as TGTGCCAGCAGCTTAGGAGATGGGGGGAGCTCCTATAATTCACCCCTCCACTTT. Full variable domain (rest looked up from reference TRBV7-8 and TRBJ1-6): GAGVSQSPRYKVAKRGQDVALRCDPISGHVSLFWYQQALGQGPEFLTYFQNEAQLDKSGLPSDRFFAERPEGSVSTLKIQRTQQEDSAVYLCASSLGDGGSSYNSPLHFGNGTRLTVT.

This clonotype was observed a handful of times. The chain employs TRBV6-2 or TRBV6-3 and TRBJ1-6; unclear D gene. The CDR3 contains 13 residues. Looked up from germline, CDR1 is MNHEY and CDR2 is SVGEGT. V shed 6 bases and J shed 8 bases, with 11 bases lying between them. CDR3 sequence: CASSASRDSPLHF. As DNA, the CDR3 is TGTGCCAGCAGCGCCTCGAGGGATTCACCCCTCCACTTT.

J is TRBJ1-1 and V is TRBV19, with a tentative D call TRBD1 (5 bases). CDR1 is LNHDA and CDR2 is SQIVND in the germline V gene (reference sequence). V was cut by 7 bases and J by 4 bases, with 22 bases left in between. The CDR3 spans 16 residues. DNA for the CDR3: TGTGCCAGTACCAAGGGCGCAGGGTCACTTAGCACTGAAGCTTTCTTT. This encodes CASTKGAGSLSTEAFF. Variable domain in full (rest from reference TRBV19 and TRBJ1-1): DGGITQSPKYLFRKEGQNVTLSCEQNLNHDAMYWYRQDPGQGLRLIYYSQIVNDFQKGDIAEGYSVSREKKESFPLTVTSAQKNPTAFYLCASTKGAGSLSTEAFFGQGTRLTVV.

This chain joins TRBV27 and TRBJ2-1, with D possibly TRBD2 on 5 matching bases. CDR1 MNHEY and CDR2 SMNVEV come from the germline V gene (reference sequence). This CDR3 has 15 amino acids. V was trimmed by 8 bases and J by 2 bases, leaving 16 bases between them. CDR3 amino acids: CASRPGFGAYNEQFF. The CDR3 DNA reads TGTGCCAGCCGTCCGGGGTTTGGGGCCTACAATGAGCAGTTCTTC.

V and J are TRBV7-8 and TRBJ2-5; D is tentatively TRBD1 or TRBD2 (5 bases each). Germline V gene sequence: CDR1 SGHVS, CDR2 FQNEAQ. The CDR3 runs 12 residues. V was cut by 8 bases and J by 5 bases, with 12 bases left in between. The CDR3 DNA reads TGTGCCAGCGTATGGGACCGGGAGACCCAGTACTTC. The encoded protein is CASVWDRETQYF.

This clonotype has a handful of counts. The chain combines TRBV4-1 with TRBJ2-2, with TRBD2 matching 7 bases. Trimming took 3 bases from V and 1 from J; bases not matched to a gene: 5. The CDR3 extends over 16 amino acids. Looked up from germline, CDR1 is MGHRA and CDR2 is YSYEKL. CDR3 nucleotide sequence: TGCGCCAGCAGCCACCAGACTAGCTTGAACACCGGGGAGCTGTTTTTT. Translated: CASSHQTSLNTGELFF.

This clonotype has a handful of counts. The chain carries TRBV27 and TRBJ1-5, with a weak D call TRBD1 (6 bases). This CDR3 comprises 17 residues. The ends were cut back, 11 bases at V and 2 bases at J, with 25 bases in the middle. Germline CDR1 reads MNHEY; CDR2 reads SMNVEV (reference sequence). CDR3 residues: CALGGRPQGCCNQPQHF. CDR3 bases: TGTGCCCTGGGTGGGCGTCCACAGGGATGTTGCAATCAGCCCCAGCATTTT.

This clonotype was counted between two and nine times. The chain carries TRBV3-1 and TRBJ2-6, with D possibly matching TRBD1 (5 bases). The V gene's germline CDR1 is LGHDT and CDR2 YNNKEL (reference sequence). V lost 2 bases and J 4 bases, leaving 12 bases between the germline ends. The CDR3 sequence is 16 residues long. This CDR3 reads CASSQLGDAGANVLTF. CDR3 coding DNA: TGTGCCAGCAGCCAATTAGGGGATGCGGGGGCCAACGTCCTGACTTTC.

The rearrangement links TRBV4-1 to TRBJ2-7; maybe TRBD1 (5 bases). The CDR3 has 13 amino acids. V was clipped by 0 bases and J by 4 bases, with 7 bases between them. Germline values: CDR1 MGHRA, CDR2 YSYEKL. The CDR3 DNA is TGCGCCAGCAGCCAAGAAGCAGGGTACGAGCAGTACTTC. Residues: CASSQEAGYEQYF.

The rearrangement uses TRBV12-3 or TRBV12-4 and TRBJ1-5; 7 positions agree with TRBD1. V lost 3 bases, J lost 11 bases, and 13 bases stayed unmatched. This CDR3 comprises 15 residues. Here the CDR3 reads CASSFETGYFQSQHF. The CDR3 DNA reads TGTGCCAGCAGTTTTGAGACAGGGTATTTCCAGTCCCAGCATTTT.

This clonotype was seen a handful of times. The V call is TRBV12-3 or TRBV12-4, the J call TRBJ2-2, with TRBD2 as a possible D gene (6 bases). The ends were cut back, 7 bases at V and 6 bases at J, with 27 bases in the middle. This CDR3 comprises 18 residues. CDR3 protein: CASTFEGLPGRGPGELFF. For the CDR3, the DNA is TGTGCCAGCACCTTTGAGGGACTTCCAGGGAGAGGGCCCGGGGAGCTGTTTTTT.